This TCR beta chain was captured in a study of Graves' ophthalmopathy and Graves' hyperthyroidism. Overall study results and limits: Ophthalmopathy progression prediction by the model yielded a sensitivity of 60% to 71% and a specificity of approximately 77%. A model of 13 signatures distinguished ophthalmopathy from stable hyperthyroidism at 85% to 90% sensitivity and 81.08% specificity.

Ten or more counts support this clonotype. Its antigen is currently unknown. Using RNA transcripts, the TCR beta CDR3 regions were amplified. HTBI primers served in a first-round RT-PCR, which a second-round multiplex PCR followed. TCRdb re-derived calls from the multiplex PCR reads in MiXCR, one entry per CDR3 protein. The data contain fewer than 70,000 distinct CDR3 sequences, less than 65% of them singletons. This TCR came from an adult woman with Graves' ophthalmopathy. Sequenced material: peripheral blood.

The CDR3 reads CASSADRVTYEQYF. As DNA, the CDR3 is TGTGCCAGCAGTGCCGACAGGGTCACCTACGAGCAGTACTTC. The chain links TRBV27 to TRBJ2-7, with 7 bases that match TRBD1. V lost 5 bases and J lost 2; bases outside the gene matches: 6. The CDR3 spans 14 residues. The V gene's germline CDR1 is MNHEY and CDR2 SMNVEV (reference sequence).